These 23 T cell receptor beta chains came from one sample sequenced in a study of cytomegalovirus exposure and HLA in healthy donors. The PCR was carried out with 60 Vbeta primers and 13 Jbeta primers. TCRdb's table, derived via immunoSEQ multiplex PCR, lists solely in-frame clones and lacks some. This repertoire shows a few hundred thousand clones, roughly 83% found once; its top ten account for approximately 1.5%. Sequenced material: PBMCs. Source of these receptors: a girl under 18 in good health and CMV-seronegative.

The chain combines TRBV28 with TRBJ1-1; TRBD1 aligns across 7 bases. This CDR3 comprises 15 residues. Germline CDR1 is MDHEN and CDR2 is SYDVKM. The ends lost 5 bases at V and 1 base at J; junction bases unmatched: 7. The CDR3 here is CASSPPDRPNTEAFF. DNA of the CDR3: TGTGCCAGCAGTCCCCCGGACAGGCCGAACACTGAAGCTTTCTTT.

This clone was found a few times. The chain uses TRBV27 and TRBJ2-6, with a possible D match to TRBD2 (5 bases). The CDR3 has 16 amino acids. Germline V gene lookup returns CDR1 MNHEY and CDR2 SMNVEV (reference sequence). V gave up 3 bases and J gave up 2 bases, with 11 bases separating them. The CDR3 spells CASSFWSGTGANVLTF. The CDR3, as DNA: TGTGCCAGCAGTTTCTGGTCCGGGACTGGGGCCAACGTCCTGACTTTC.

The rearrangement links TRBV7-2 to TRBJ2-3; 15 nucleotides agree with TRBD2. The CDR3 consists of 17 residues. Unmatched junction bases numbered 5, after V lost 4 bases and J lost 3 bases. Per germline, CDR1 SGHTA and CDR2 FQGNSA. DNA for the CDR3: TGTGCCAGCAGCTCCGGACTAGCGGGGGGGCGGACAGATACGCAGTATTTT. Translating gives CASSSGLAGGRTDTQYF.

This chain joins TRBV7-9 and TRBJ1-5; D is uncertain. Germline V gene lookup returns CDR1 SEHNR and CDR2 FQNEAQ (reference sequence). The CDR3 is 14 residues long. V lost 3 bases and J 3 bases, leaving 9 bases between the germline ends. The DNA for the CDR3 is TGTGCCAGCAGCTTTGACACGATCAATCAGCCCCAGCATTTT. This gives the protein CASSFDTINQPQHF.

The rearrangement uses TRBV28 and TRBJ2-3; D might be TRBD2 (6 bases). CDR1 is MDHEN and CDR2 is SYDVKM in the germline V gene. V was trimmed by 4 bases and J by 4 bases, leaving 24 bases between them. This CDR3 comprises 18 residues. Here the CDR3 reads CASSSRREDVVSADTQYF. The CDR3 nucleotides are TGTGCCAGCAGTTCTCGCAGGGAGGATGTAGTAAGCGCAGATACGCAGTATTTT. The whole variable domain, filled in from reference TRBV28 and TRBJ2-3, reads DVKVTQSSRYLVKRTGEKVFLECVQDMDHENMFWYRQDPGLGLRLIYFSYDVKMKEKGDIPEGYSVSREKKERFSLILESASTNQTSMYLCASSSRREDVVSADTQYFGPGTRLTVL.

V is TRBV4-3 and J is TRBJ2-1, with a weak D call TRBD1 (6 bases). Trimming removed 4 bases from V and 6 bases from J, with 16 bases in between. The CDR3 runs to 15 residues. Per the germline V gene, CDR1 is LGHNA and CDR2 is YSLEER. This chain's CDR3 is CASSLQITRGNEQFF. CDR3 in DNA: TGCGCCAGCAGCCTCCAAATTACCAGGGGCAATGAGCAGTTCTTC.

The table lists this clone with a count of one. The chain has TRBV27 and TRBJ1-1; 7 nucleotides agree with TRBD1. Germline V gene data show CDR1 as MNHEY and CDR2 as SMNVEV (reference sequence). The CDR3 sequence is 16 residues long. The J segment lost 0 bases and the V segment lost 5 bases, leaving 9 bases of the junction unmatched. CDR3 coding DNA: TGTGCCAGCAGTCCTAAATACGGGACAGTGAACACTGAAGCTTTCTTT. As protein: CASSPKYGTVNTEAFF.

This chain uses TRBV6-1 with TRBJ1-1; 8 positions match TRBD1. Unmatched junction bases numbered 4, after V lost 1 base and J lost 3 bases. The CDR3 is 15 residues long. The germline gives CDR1 MNHNS, CDR2 SASEGT. This CDR3 is CASSEDRGGDTEAFF. CDR3 nucleotide sequence: TGTGCCAGCAGTGAAGACAGGGGGGGGGACACTGAAGCTTTCTTT.

The J gene is TRBJ2-7, the V gene TRBV2, with 10 bases that match TRBD1. Trimming took 7 bases from V and 2 from J; bases not matched to a gene: 5. Germline loops: CDR1 SNHLY, CDR2 FYNNEI. The CDR3 loop spans 14 amino acids. The CDR3 DNA is TGTGCCAGCACAGACGGGACAGGGGCCTACGAGCAGTACTTC. This translates into CASTDGTGAYEQYF.

The chain joins TRBV28 to TRBJ2-1; possible D gene TRBD2, 5 bases. The CDR3 runs 15 residues. Between the trimmed V and J ends, which lost 3 bases and 3 bases, there was a span of 12 bases. Germline V gene lookup returns CDR1 MDHEN and CDR2 SYDVKM. The CDR3 spells CASSFLGRGYNEQFF. CDR3 nucleotides: TGTGCCAGCAGTTTCCTAGGACGGGGCTACAATGAGCAGTTCTTC.

V usage is TRBV15 and J usage is TRBJ2-3, with D possibly TRBD2 on 6 matching bases. The CDR3 runs to 15 residues. Trimming stripped 6 bases from V and 2 bases from J, with 15 bases between. CDR1 and CDR2 from the germline V gene are LNHNV and YYDKDF (reference sequence). The CDR3 spells CATSKPGLITDTQYF. In DNA, the CDR3 is TGTGCCACCAGTAAACCGGGACTTATCACAGATACGCAGTATTTT. The variable domain in full, with the rest retrieved from reference TRBV15 and TRBJ2-3, is DAMVIQNPRYQVTQFGKPVTLSCSQTLNHNVMYWYQQKSSQAPKLLFHYYDKDFNNEADTPDNFQSRRPNTSFCFLDIRSPGLGDTAMYLCATSKPGLITDTQYFGPGTRLTVL.

V is TRBV28 and J is TRBJ2-7; possible D gene TRBD2, 6 bases. The CDR3 extends over 14 amino acids. CDR1 is MDHEN, CDR2 SYDVKM, per germline. Trimming shortened V by 6 bases and J by 3 bases, and 15 bases separated the two germline ends. CDR3 region: CASRIGTSHYEQYF. For the CDR3, the DNA is TGTGCCAGCAGAATCGGGACTTCACACTACGAGCAGTACTTC.

The J gene is TRBJ2-3, the V gene TRBV6-1; 8 bases match TRBD2. Trimming removed 0 bases from V and 6 bases from J; junction bases left unmatched: 5. This CDR3 region has 15 residues. Germline CDR1 is MNHNS and CDR2 is SASEGT. In DNA, the CDR3 is TGTGCCAGCAGTGAAGCGCCGGGGGGGCGGGATACGCAGTATTTT. Its translation: CASSEAPGGRDTQYF.

The rearrangement uses TRBV9 and TRBJ2-1; D remains unclear. The CDR3 is 13 amino acids. V dropped 6 bases and J dropped 5 bases, with 12 bases sitting between them. The germline V gene has CDR1 SGDLS and CDR2 YYNGEE. CDR3 in amino acids: CASTPAPHNEQFF. The CDR3, as DNA: TGTGCCAGCACCCCAGCGCCACACAATGAGCAGTTCTTC.

The chain uses TRBV7-2 and TRBJ2-7, with no clear D. Trimming shortened V by 1 base and J by 3 bases, and 4 bases separated the two germline ends. This CDR3 spans 12 amino acids. Germline V gene data show CDR1 as SGHTA and CDR2 as FQGNSA. The CDR3: CASSLVLYEQYF. CDR3 DNA: TGTGCCAGCAGCTTAGTTCTCTACGAGCAGTACTTC.

The rearrangement joins TRBV4-1 to TRBJ1-2; possibly TRBD1 for D (6 bases). Germline lookup yields CDR1 MGHRA and CDR2 YSYEKL. The CDR3 sequence is 13 residues long. The ends were cut back, 4 bases at V and 13 bases at J, with 19 bases in the middle. CDR3 sequence (DNA): TGCGCCAGCAGCCCGCGGACAGAGTACAACCCCACCTTC. Translating it yields CASSPRTEYNPTF.

This clone was seen a handful of times. The chain combines TRBV5-6 with TRBJ2-7; D is possibly TRBD2 (7 bases). The CDR3 is made up of 14 amino acids. The germline V gene encodes CDR1 SGHDT and CDR2 YYEEEE. The ends were cut back, 6 bases at V and 2 bases at J, with 15 bases in the middle. The CDR3 region has the DNA TGTGCCAGCACCCGGGGAGGGGGGCCCTACGAGCAGTACTTC. This sequence encodes CASTRGGGPYEQYF.

The chain carries TRBV10-3 and TRBJ2-7; 10 bases are a match to TRBD1. J lost 0 bases, V lost 2 bases, and 4 bases had no gene match. This CDR3 has 16 amino acids. Looked up from germline, CDR1 is ENHRY and CDR2 is SYGVKD. This chain's CDR3 is CAISEGGQGSSYEQYF. In DNA, the CDR3 is TGTGCCATCAGTGAGGGGGGACAGGGGAGCTCCTACGAGCAGTACTTC.

V and J are TRBV7-3 and TRBJ2-5, with a tentative D call TRBD1 (5 bases). CDR3 length: 15 amino acids. Germline V gene sequence: CDR1 SGHTA, CDR2 FQGTGA. V lost 5 bases to trimming and J lost 1 base, with 14 bases between them. As DNA, the CDR3 is TGTGCCAGCAGCCCCGCAGGGTCCATCCAAGAGACCCAGTACTTC. It encodes CASSPAGSIQETQYF.

The rearrangement uses TRBV7-3 and TRBJ2-7; D is perhaps TRBD2 (5 bases). V lost 5 bases and J 2 bases, leaving 10 bases between the germline ends. Germline V lookup: CDR1 SGHTA, CDR2 FQGTGA. The CDR3 extends over 13 amino acids. CDR3 coding DNA: TGTGCCAGCAGCGTCGGGATTGCCTACGAGCAGTACTTC. Translated: CASSVGIAYEQYF. Looking up the rest from reference TRBV7-3 and TRBJ2-7 gives the full variable domain: GAGVSQTPSNKVTEKGKYVELRCDPISGHTALYWYRQSLGQGPEFLIYFQGTGAADDSGLPNDRFFAVRPEGSVSTLKIQRTERGDSAVYLCASSVGIAYEQYFGPGTRLTVT.

The chain joins TRBV19 to TRBJ1-2; D perhaps matches TRBD1 (5 bases). The CDR3 has 16 amino acids. CDR1 is LNHDA and CDR2 is SQIVND in the germline V gene (reference sequence). Trimming took 3 bases from V and 7 from J, leaving 21 bases between them. This CDR3 reads CASSIAGGGAGSGYTF. The CDR3 DNA is TGTGCCAGTAGTATCGCGGGCGGAGGGGCAGGGAGTGGCTACACCTTC.

The chain couples TRBV29-1 to TRBJ1-3, with D tentatively TRBD1 (5 bases). The CDR3 length is 14 residues. V lost 2 bases and J 2 bases, leaving 10 bases between the germline ends. The germline CDR1 and CDR2 sequences are SQVTM and ANQGSEA. The CDR3 sequence: CSVEQGYAGNTIYF. The CDR3 nucleotides read TGCAGCGTTGAACAGGGATACGCTGGAAACACCATATATTTT.

The chain employs TRBV7-9 and TRBJ1-2; D gene uncertain. Trimming left V 4 bases short and J 0 bases short, with 15 bases between. There are 16 residues in the CDR3. The germline CDR1 and CDR2 sequences are SEHNR and FQNEAQ (reference sequence). The CDR3 region has the DNA TGTGCCAGCAGCTCCTTTGGCCTTTTATCTAACTATGGCTACACCTTC. Protein product: CASSSFGLLSNYGYTF.